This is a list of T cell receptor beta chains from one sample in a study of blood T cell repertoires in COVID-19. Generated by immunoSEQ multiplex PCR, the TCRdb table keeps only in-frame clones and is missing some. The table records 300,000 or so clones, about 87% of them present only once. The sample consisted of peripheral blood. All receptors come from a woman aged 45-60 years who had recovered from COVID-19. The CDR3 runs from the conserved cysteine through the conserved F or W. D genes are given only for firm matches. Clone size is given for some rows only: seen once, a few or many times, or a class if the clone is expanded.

cdr3_aa: CASSWTGSYEQYF; cdr3_nt: TGTGCCAGCAGTTGGACAGGGAGTTACGAGCAGTACTTC; d_call: TRBD1; v_call: TRBV12-3/TRBV12-4; clone_size: once; j_call: TRBJ2-7
cdr3_aa: CASSFGQGNTIYF; cdr3_nt: TGTGCCAGCAGTTTTGGACAGGGAAACACCATATATTTT; d_call: .; v_call: TRBV12-3/TRBV12-4; clone_size: .; j_call: TRBJ1-3
cdr3_aa: CASSQDGRPWDYGYTF; cdr3_nt: TGCGCCAGCAGCCAAGATGGCAGGCCTTGGGACTATGGCTACACCTTC; d_call: .; v_call: TRBV4-1; clone_size: .; j_call: TRBJ1-2
cdr3_aa: CAWSVQGSTNEKLFF; cdr3_nt: TGTGCCTGGAGTGTACAGGGCAGTACTAATGAAAAACTGTTTTTT; d_call: .; v_call: TRBV30; clone_size: .; j_call: TRBJ1-4
cdr3_aa: CASSLVMGAGELFF; cdr3_nt: TGTGCCAGCAGCTTAGTGATGGGAGCCGGGGAGCTGTTTTTT; d_call: .; v_call: TRBV7-9; clone_size: once; j_call: TRBJ2-2
cdr3_aa: CATQTSGTDTQYF; cdr3_nt: TGTGCCACCCAGACTAGCGGTACAGATACGCAGTATTTT; d_call: TRBD2; v_call: TRBV28; clone_size: .; j_call: TRBJ2-3
cdr3_aa: CASSLVGREGETQYF; cdr3_nt: TGTGCCAGCAGCTTAGTTGGCAGGGAAGGGGAGACCCAGTACTTC; d_call: .; v_call: TRBV7-2; clone_size: few; j_call: TRBJ2-5
cdr3_aa: CASSTTGASNQPQHF; cdr3_nt: TGTGCCAGTAGCACTACAGGGGCTAGCAATCAGCCCCAGCATTTT; d_call: TRBD1; v_call: TRBV19; clone_size: .; j_call: TRBJ1-5
cdr3_aa: CATRDGLTGELFF; cdr3_nt: TGTGCCACCAGAGACGGACTCACCGGGGAGCTGTTTTTT; d_call: .; v_call: TRBV24-1; clone_size: .; j_call: TRBJ2-2
cdr3_aa: CASSINRGTEAFF; cdr3_nt: TGTGCCAGTAGTATCAACAGGGGTACTGAAGCTTTCTTT; d_call: TRBD1; v_call: TRBV19; clone_size: .; j_call: TRBJ1-1
cdr3_aa: CASSLNLLQGYTF; cdr3_nt: TGTGCCAGCAGCTTAAACCTGCTTCAGGGCTACACCTTC; d_call: .; v_call: TRBV5-4; clone_size: once; j_call: TRBJ1-2
cdr3_aa: CASSLVPGGQARDTEAFF; cdr3_nt: TGTGCCAGCAGTTTAGTGCCGGGAGGGCAGGCCAGGGACACTGAAGCTTTCTTT; d_call: .; v_call: TRBV28; clone_size: few; j_call: TRBJ1-1
cdr3_aa: CASSPEAGDYEQYF; cdr3_nt: TGTGCCAGCAGCCCTGAGGCGGGTGACTACGAGCAGTACTTC; d_call: .; v_call: TRBV7-2; clone_size: .; j_call: TRBJ2-7
cdr3_aa: CASGGQGRETQYF; cdr3_nt: TGTGCCAGCGGAGGACAGGGGAGAGAGACCCAGTACTTC; d_call: TRBD1; v_call: TRBV10-3; clone_size: once; j_call: TRBJ2-5
cdr3_aa: CASSPPGFREKLFF; cdr3_nt: TGTGCCAGCAGCCCGCCAGGGTTCCGCGAAAAACTGTTTTTT; d_call: .; v_call: TRBV7-9; clone_size: .; j_call: TRBJ1-4
cdr3_aa: CASTPAGNSYEQYF; cdr3_nt: TGTGCCAGCACCCCCGCGGGTAACTCCTACGAGCAGTACTTC; d_call: .; v_call: TRBV28; clone_size: once; j_call: TRBJ2-7
cdr3_aa: CASSTSGIPGGELFF; cdr3_nt: TGCGCCAGCAGCACTAGCGGGATTCCAGGCGGGGAGCTGTTTTTT; d_call: TRBD2; v_call: TRBV5-1; clone_size: .; j_call: TRBJ2-2
cdr3_aa: CASSRLAMRDEQFF; cdr3_nt: TGTGCCAGCAGTAGACTAGCGATGAGGGATGAGCAGTTCTTC; d_call: TRBD2; v_call: TRBV6-5; clone_size: .; j_call: TRBJ2-1
cdr3_aa: CASSLTPGTYEQYF; cdr3_nt: TGTGCCAGCAGCTTAACCCCCGGGACCTACGAGCAGTACTTC; d_call: .; v_call: TRBV7-3; clone_size: .; j_call: TRBJ2-7
cdr3_aa: CASSTRGVVTGELFF; cdr3_nt: TGTGCCAGTAGCACCCGTGGAGTGGTCACCGGGGAGCTGTTTTTT; d_call: .; v_call: TRBV19; clone_size: .; j_call: TRBJ2-2
cdr3_aa: CASSSQGSTGEQYF; cdr3_nt: TGTGCCAGCAGTTCACAGGGGAGTACAGGCGAGCAGTACTTC; d_call: TRBD1; v_call: TRBV6-5; clone_size: .; j_call: TRBJ2-7
cdr3_aa: CASSFRTGGYGYTF; cdr3_nt: TGTGCCAGCAGTTTTCGTACAGGGGGCTATGGCTACACCTTC; d_call: TRBD1; v_call: TRBV6-5; clone_size: .; j_call: TRBJ1-2